These 28 T cell receptor beta chains came from one sample sequenced in a study of identifying expanded T cells in peripheral blood. Measured with immunoSEQ multiplex PCR; TCRdb has only the in-frame clones, and not every one. The profile shows 100,000 to 150,000 clones, roughly 80% of them singletons. The source material was blood. These TCRs come from a person aged 18 to 69 in good health.

The genes are TRBV6-6 and TRBJ2-7; D is perhaps TRBD2 (6 bases). The CDR3 is made up of 14 amino acids. The V end was cut by 6 bases, the J end by 2 bases, with 14 bases between. The germline V gene encodes CDR1 MNHNY and CDR2 SVGAGI (reference sequence). The CDR3 DNA reads TGTGCCAGCAGCCCTTTCGGGGGTACCTACGAGCAGTACTTC. This translates into CASSPFGGTYEQYF.

This chain's CDR3 is CASRYRDNTDTQYF. In DNA, the CDR3 is TGTGCCAGCAGATACCGGGACAACACAGATACGCAGTATTTT. This chain links TRBV6-5 with TRBJ2-3; possibly TRBD1 for D (6 bases). The CDR3 consists of 14 residues. V was trimmed by 6 bases and J by 2 bases, leaving 12 bases between them. Germline lookup yields CDR1 MNHEY and CDR2 SVGAGI.

This clone was seen more than once but under ten times. The rearrangement links TRBV6-6 to TRBJ1-1; D is undetermined. CDR1 is MNHNY, CDR2 SVGAGI, per germline (reference sequence). The CDR3 has 13 amino acids. The V end lost 8 bases, the J end lost 1 base, and 11 bases lay between the germline ends. The CDR3 region is CASAATSNTEAFF. The CDR3 coding sequence is TGTGCCAGCGCGGCCACATCGAACACTGAAGCTTTCTTT.

V gene TRBV20-1 combines with J gene TRBJ2-7, with a weak D call TRBD1 (6 bases). The germline V and J ends were trimmed by 5 bases and 6 bases, with 11 bases remaining between them. CDR1 and CDR2 from the germline V gene are DFQATT and SNEGSKA (reference sequence). The CDR3 extends over 11 amino acids. The CDR3 protein is CSAEQGGEQYF. DNA for the CDR3: TGCAGTGCTGAACAGGGCGGCGAGCAGTACTTC.

The rearrangement joins TRBV27 to TRBJ1-5; D not resolved. This CDR3 is built from 13 residues. CDR1 is MNHEY, CDR2 SMNVEV, per germline (reference sequence). V shed 6 bases and J shed 6 bases, with 12 bases lying between them. The CDR3 bases are TGTGCCAGCAGCTCTATCCTGTTTCAGCCCCAGCATTTT. Translation gives CASSSILFQPQHF.

The chain has TRBV4-1 and TRBJ1-6; 9 nucleotides agree with TRBD1. The germline V gene has CDR1 MGHRA and CDR2 YSYEKL. With V trimmed by 2 bases and J by 7 bases, 6 bases remained unmatched. The CDR3 has 16 amino acids. The CDR3 region is CASSQSSDRGNSPLHF. The CDR3, as DNA: TGCGCCAGCAGCCAAAGCTCCGACAGGGGGAATTCACCCCTCCACTTT.

The chain employs TRBV4-1 and TRBJ1-2, with no clear D. CDR1 is MGHRA and CDR2 is YSYEKL in the germline V gene. The length of the CDR3 is 15 residues. Trimming shortened V by 0 bases and J by 2 bases, and 10 bases separated the two germline ends. The CDR3 nucleotides are TGCGCCAGCAGCCAAGATCTGGGCCACAACTATGGCTACACCTTC. This gives the protein CASSQDLGHNYGYTF.

V and J are TRBV11-2 and TRBJ1-3, with a possible D match to TRBD1 (6 bases). Germline lookup yields CDR1 SGHAT and CDR2 FQNNGV. CDR3 length equals 18 residues. Trimming removed 3 bases at V and 0 bases at J, with 18 bases between. In nucleotides, the CDR3 is TGTGCCAGCAGCTTTATAATGACAGGCCTGCTCTCTGGAAACACCATATATTTT. It translates to CASSFIMTGLLSGNTIYF.

This clone was seen more than once but under ten times. The rearrangement uses TRBV11-3 and TRBJ1-1, with D perhaps TRBD1 (5 bases). CDR1 is SGHNT, CDR2 YENEEA, per germline. Deletions cut 0 bases from V and 3 bases from J, with 23 bases between. The CDR3 is made up of 19 amino acids. The CDR3 sequence: CASSLDLGDLQRGDTEAFF. DNA of the CDR3: TGTGCCAGCAGCTTAGACTTGGGGGACCTCCAGCGGGGGGACACTGAAGCTTTCTTT.

The rearrangement uses TRBV7-6 and TRBJ1-6; D uncertain. The CDR3 extends over 14 amino acids. Trimming cost V 5 bases and J 6 bases, with 11 bases left between them. Germline V lookup: CDR1 SGHVS, CDR2 FNYEAQ. CDR3 amino acids: CASSPELLNSPLHF. The CDR3 nucleotides are TGTGCCAGCAGCCCGGAGCTTCTTAATTCACCCCTCCACTTT.

The V call is TRBV2, the J call TRBJ1-2; D remains ambiguous. The germline gives CDR1 SNHLY, CDR2 FYNNEI. The CDR3 extends over 13 amino acids. V lost 10 bases, J lost 4 bases, and 16 bases lay in between. The CDR3 loop is CATSITDPYGYTF. The CDR3 DNA reads as TGTGCCACCTCAATCACGGATCCCTATGGCTACACCTTC.

The chain carries TRBV7-8 and TRBJ1-1, with D possibly TRBD1 on 6 matching bases. The V gene's germline CDR1 is SGHVS and CDR2 FQNEAQ. V was clipped by 5 bases and J by 7 bases, with 23 bases between them. The CDR3 consists of 16 residues. CDR3 protein: CASSPPLIYREREAFF. The CDR3 nucleotides are TGTGCCAGCAGCCCGCCGTTGATTTACAGGGAGCGTGAAGCTTTCTTT.

This clone came up a few times. The V gene is TRBV4-1, the J gene TRBJ1-6; D unresolved. V gave up 0 bases and J gave up 7 bases, with 13 bases separating them. Germline values: CDR1 MGHRA, CDR2 YSYEKL. This CDR3 contains 16 residues. This chain's CDR3 is CASSQDLLRGNSPLHF. The CDR3 DNA is TGCGCCAGCAGCCAAGATCTCCTTCGGGGAAATTCACCCCTCCACTTT.

V gene TRBV9 combines with J gene TRBJ2-3; D uncertain. The V and J ends lost 0 bases and 2 bases respectively, with 4 bases between them. Germline V gene lookup returns CDR1 SGDLS and CDR2 YYNGEE. The CDR3 is 13 amino acids. As DNA, the CDR3 is TGTGCCAGCAGCGTAGTGGACACAGATACGCAGTATTTT. Protein product: CASSVVDTDTQYF.

V is TRBV7-8 and J is TRBJ2-3; D is possibly TRBD2 (7 bases). V lost 4 bases to trimming and J lost 2 bases, with 16 bases between them. This CDR3 has 16 amino acids. Germline values: CDR1 SGHVS, CDR2 FQNEAQ. The CDR3 coding sequence is TGTGCCAGCAGCTCCACAATGGGGGGGCACACAGATACGCAGTATTTT. Its translation: CASSSTMGGHTDTQYF.

V gene TRBV6-1 combines with J gene TRBJ1-5; D gene uncertain. CDR1 is MNHNS, CDR2 SASEGT, per germline. V was pared by 7 bases and J by 0 bases, with 13 bases between. The CDR3 consists of 15 residues. DNA for the CDR3: TGTGCCAGCACCCAGGTCCTTTATAGCAATCAGCCCCAGCATTTT. Amino acid sequence: CASTQVLYSNQPQHF.

This sequence joins TRBV7-2 and TRBJ1-5; D is unresolved. This CDR3 contains 14 residues. Germline V gene data show CDR1 as SGHTA and CDR2 as FQGNSA. V shed 5 bases and J shed 7 bases, with 15 bases lying between them. DNA of the CDR3: TGTGCCAGCAGCCTTACGGGCTTCGGGCAGCCCCAGCATTTT. The encoded protein is CASSLTGFGQPQHF.

This rearrangement joins TRBV30 to TRBJ1-1; weak D call: TRBD1 (5 bases). V lost 0 bases to trimming and J lost 3 bases, with 8 bases between them. CDR3 size: 13 residues. The V gene's germline CDR1 is GTSNPN and CDR2 SVGIG (reference sequence). The CDR3 loop reads CAWSVQGDTEAFF. The CDR3 DNA sequence: TGTGCCTGGAGTGTACAAGGGGACACTGAAGCTTTCTTT.

V gene TRBV30 combines with J gene TRBJ2-7; D perhaps matches TRBD1 (6 bases). The length of the CDR3 is 14 residues. Trimming took 0 bases from V and 4 from J, leaving 13 bases between them. CDR1 is GTSNPN and CDR2 is SVGIG in the germline V gene (reference sequence). The CDR3 sequence is CAWSVDSGGYEQYF. The CDR3 nucleotides read TGTGCCTGGAGTGTGGACAGCGGAGGATACGAGCAGTACTTC.

V usage is TRBV11-1 and J usage is TRBJ1-6; D might be TRBD1 (6 bases). CDR1 is SGHAT, CDR2 FQDESV, per germline (reference sequence). The CDR3 is 14 residues long. Trimming removed 2 bases at V and 5 bases at J, with 7 bases between. The CDR3 nucleotides are TGTGCCAGCAGCTTAAGGGACAATAATTCACCCCTCCACTTT. Amino acids: CASSLRDNNSPLHF.

This clone was seen more than once but under ten times. The gene calls are TRBV7-8 and TRBJ1-6; TRBD1 matches 9 bases. V lost 5 bases to trimming and J lost 7 bases; unmatched junction nucleotides: 9. CDR1 and CDR2 (germline): SGHVS, FQNEAQ. This CDR3 is built from 16 residues. CDR3 protein: CASSLYAGTGNSPLHF. CDR3 nucleotides: TGTGCCAGCAGCCTTTACGCCGGGACAGGGAATTCACCCCTCCACTTT.

The CDR3, as DNA: TGCAGCGTTGATTTTAGTGAAGGATTCAGCTATGGCTACACCTTC. Protein product: CSVDFSEGFSYGYTF. The chain joins TRBV29-1 to TRBJ1-2, with unresolved D. V lost 3 bases and J lost 4, with 18 bases in between. Germline V CDR1 and CDR2: SQVTM, ANQGSEA. The CDR3 is 15 amino acids.

The gene calls are TRBV5-1 and TRBJ1-1; D gene unclear. Germline lookup yields CDR1 SGHRS and CDR2 YFSETQ. Trimming removed 0 bases at V and 0 bases at J, with 9 bases between. This CDR3 is built from 15 residues. The CDR3 nucleotides read TGCGCCAGCAGCTTGGGGGCCACGCTGAACACTGAAGCTTTCTTT. Residues: CASSLGATLNTEAFF.

The CDR3 loop is CASRTTNYGYTF. The DNA of the CDR3 is TGTGCCAGCCGGACAACAAACTATGGCTACACCTTC. The chain couples TRBV6-5 to TRBJ1-2, with a possible D match to TRBD1 (5 bases). V was clipped by 8 bases and J by 2 bases, with 9 bases between them. The germline CDR1 and CDR2 sequences are MNHEY and SVGAGI. CDR3 length equals 12 residues.

The chain joins TRBV6-6 to TRBJ2-3; TRBD2 might be the D (7 bases). The ends were cut back, 6 bases at V and 5 bases at J, with 18 bases in the middle. This CDR3 spans 15 amino acids. CDR1 is MNHNY and CDR2 is SVGAGI in the germline V gene (reference sequence). CDR3: CASSPWAGAGDTQYF. In DNA, the CDR3 is TGTGCCAGCAGCCCCTGGGCGGGGGCAGGAGATACGCAGTATTTT.

The chain uses TRBV27 and TRBJ1-5; no clear D. The CDR3 sequence is 14 residues long. Trimming took off 2 bases at V and 5 bases at J, with 10 bases between the two ends. In germline, CDR1 is MNHEY, CDR2 SMNVEV (reference sequence). CDR3 protein: CASSLRQAYQPQHF. CDR3 nucleotide sequence: TGTGCCAGCAGTTTAAGGCAGGCCTATCAGCCCCAGCATTTT.

The CDR3 region is CASTRQASSYNEQFF. CDR3 DNA: TGTGCCAGCACGAGACAGGCTAGCTCCTACAATGAGCAGTTCTTC. The chain joins TRBV6-1 to TRBJ2-1; a possible D gene is TRBD1 (6 bases). CDR3 length: 15 amino acids. The V end was cut by 7 bases, the J end by 0 bases, with 13 bases between. From germline, CDR1 is MNHNS and CDR2 SASEGT.

The chain has TRBV29-1 and TRBJ2-5; D possibly matches TRBD1 or TRBD2 (6 bases each). This CDR3 spans 15 amino acids. Germline V gene sequence: CDR1 SQVTM, CDR2 ANQGSEA. Trimming cost V 4 bases and J 4 bases, with 19 bases left between them. Here the CDR3 DNA reads TGCAGCGTTGGCGGAGGGACAACCCTCGGAGAGACCCAGTACTTC. It specifies CSVGGGTTLGETQYF.